The rows below give T cell receptor beta chains drawn from one sample of a study of technical replicates of blood from a few donors. TCRdb's copy holds only in-frame clones and misses some; the assay was immunoSEQ multiplex PCR. The data contain more than 95,000 clones, about 96% of them seen just once; the ten biggest clones take up 0.2% to 0.25%. Sequences were obtained from T cells isolated from PBMCs. These TCRs come from a human donor in good health. CDR3s include the opening cysteine and the closing phenylalanine or tryptophan. The D gene is left open where the match is weak.

V,D,J,CDR3
TRBV11-2,.,TRBJ1-1,CASSLGWGETEAFF
TRBV9,.,TRBJ2-7,CASSVASGGYEQYF
TRBV5-1,.,TRBJ2-3,CASSLVARGSDTQYF
TRBV5-4,.,TRBJ1-1,CAGGLGGVLNTEAFF
TRBV28,TRBD2,TRBJ2-5,CASVSGGWEGETQYF
TRBV5-1,.,TRBJ2-7,CASSLDSHRSYEQYF
TRBV6-8,TRBD1,TRBJ1-5,CASSYGTGGNTLHQPQHF
TRBV28,TRBD2,TRBJ2-7,CASRRLAGLGALGEQYF
TRBV10-2,TRBD2,TRBJ2-1,CASSERSGGYNEQFF
TRBV9,.,TRBJ1-3,CASREQGTNTIYF
TRBV11-2,TRBD2,TRBJ2-1,CASSRGGRVYNEQFF
TRBV7-9,.,TRBJ1-6,CASTGLGNSPLHF
TRBV5-4,TRBD2,TRBJ2-3,CASSPGLARTDTQYF
TRBV5-6,TRBD2,TRBJ2-1,CASSWGFSGLEFREQFF
TRBV5-8,TRBD2,TRBJ2-5,CASSLAEWEGQETQYF
TRBV28,.,TRBJ2-7,CASSTSPFGAPYEQYF
TRBV10-3,TRBD2,TRBJ2-1,CAISEAGLGPYNEQFF
TRBV30,.,TRBJ2-5,CAWSPTRETQYF
TRBV7-6,TRBD1,TRBJ1-2,CASSLGQGANYGYTF
TRBV2,TRBD1,TRBJ2-7,CASWTGLSYEQYF
TRBV5-8,.,TRBJ2-7,CASSSRQAPNYYEQYF
TRBV6-5,.,TRBJ1-1,CASSYMAVASNTEAFF
TRBV2,.,TRBJ2-2,CASIRDRTQNTGELFF
TRBV7-9,TRBD2,TRBJ2-5,CASSSGGAATETQYF
TRBV29-1,TRBD2,TRBJ2-1,CSVGPGLAGNQRDEQFF
TRBV27,.,TRBJ2-2,CASQWGLNTGELFF
TRBV27,TRBD1,TRBJ2-1,CASSSLGTGNEQFF
TRBV6-1,TRBD1,TRBJ2-3,CASSERDRGSPDTQYF
TRBV5-1,TRBD1,TRBJ1-2,CASSFGTDLYGYTF
TRBV28,.,TRBJ2-1,CASSLPGQSWRRGSYNEQFF
TRBV27,.,TRBJ2-3,CASSLGALHTQYF
TRBV4-1,TRBD1,TRBJ1-6,CASATLGQGVGSPLHF
TRBV7-2,TRBD1,TRBJ1-5,CASSGTGDSNQPQHF
TRBV5-6,.,TRBJ2-7,CASSKQGGAEQYF
TRBV28,.,TRBJ1-1,CASRLTGSRTEAFF
TRBV14,.,TRBJ1-1,CASSFGRGGTEAFF
TRBV27,.,TRBJ1-4,CASSLGNGDEKLFF
TRBV2,TRBD2,TRBJ2-1,CASIEGSGGSEQFF
TRBV6-6,TRBD2,TRBJ2-7,CASREVAGNQYF
TRBV23-1,TRBD1,TRBJ1-2,CASSHNDRANRNYGYTF
TRBV15,.,TRBJ2-7,CATSRDLPSYEQYF
TRBV7-9,TRBD2,TRBJ2-7,CASSETSGRAGYYEQYF
TRBV30,TRBD1,TRBJ1-3,CAWIPSSPRQGYF
TRBV7-3,TRBD1,TRBJ1-1,CASSFGQDTEAFF
TRBV7-9,TRBD1,TRBJ1-3,CASSLSTYRGKSGNTIYF
TRBV7-3,TRBD2,TRBJ2-1,CASSSTSGVPNEQFF
TRBV2,.,TRBJ1-1,CARRGQGTEAFF
TRBV2,TRBD2,TRBJ2-5,CASSRGTSGGGLQETQYF
TRBV7-9,.,TRBJ2-5,CASGQTGKETQYF
TRBV11-2,.,TRBJ2-5,CASSLESTLETQYF
TRBV7-2,TRBD1,TRBJ1-1,CASSRQGRNTEAFF